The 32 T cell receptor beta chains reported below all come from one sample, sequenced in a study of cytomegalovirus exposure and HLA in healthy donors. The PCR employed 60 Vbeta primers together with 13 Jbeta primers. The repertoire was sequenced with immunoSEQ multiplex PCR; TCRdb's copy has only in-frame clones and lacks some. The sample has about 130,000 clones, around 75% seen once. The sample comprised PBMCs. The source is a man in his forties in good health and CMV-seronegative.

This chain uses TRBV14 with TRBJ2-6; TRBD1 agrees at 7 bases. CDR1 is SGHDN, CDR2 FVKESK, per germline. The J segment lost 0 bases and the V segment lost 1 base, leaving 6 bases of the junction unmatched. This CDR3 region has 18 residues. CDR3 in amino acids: CASSQGAGGPSGANVLTF. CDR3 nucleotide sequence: TGTGCCAGCAGCCAAGGCGCAGGGGGTCCCTCTGGGGCCAACGTCCTGACTTTC.

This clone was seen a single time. The CDR3 sequence: CAWSVPWASGEDTQYF. In DNA, the CDR3 is TGTGCCTGGAGTGTACCGTGGGCTAGCGGAGAAGATACGCAGTATTTT. This chain links TRBV30 with TRBJ2-3, with 7 nucleotides matching TRBD2. The CDR3 is made up of 16 amino acids. The J segment lost 5 bases and the V segment lost 0 bases, leaving 11 bases of the junction unmatched. Germline V CDR1 and CDR2: GTSNPN, SVGIG (reference sequence).

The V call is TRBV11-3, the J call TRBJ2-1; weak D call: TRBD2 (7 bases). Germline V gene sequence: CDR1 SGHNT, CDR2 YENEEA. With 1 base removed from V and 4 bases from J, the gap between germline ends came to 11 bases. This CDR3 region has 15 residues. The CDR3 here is CASSLGGGLYNEQFF. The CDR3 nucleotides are TGTGCCAGCAGCTTAGGGGGGGGCCTTTACAATGAGCAGTTCTTC.

Here the CDR3 DNA reads TGTGCCAGCAGCTTGACAGGGGGCGAAACTGAAGCTTTCTTT. It is translated as CASSLTGGETEAFF. The V call is TRBV5-6, the J call TRBJ1-1; 9 positions match TRBD1. The CDR3 runs 14 residues. The J segment lost 5 bases and the V segment lost 1 base, leaving 3 bases of the junction unmatched. CDR1 and CDR2 from the germline V gene are SGHDT and YYEEEE.

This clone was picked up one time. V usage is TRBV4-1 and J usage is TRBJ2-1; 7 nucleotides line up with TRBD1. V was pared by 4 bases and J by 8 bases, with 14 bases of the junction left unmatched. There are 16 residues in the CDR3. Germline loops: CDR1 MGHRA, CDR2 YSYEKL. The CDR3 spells CASSRNRDSQGYEQFF. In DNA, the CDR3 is TGCGCCAGCAGCCGGAACCGGGACAGCCAGGGCTATGAGCAGTTCTTC.

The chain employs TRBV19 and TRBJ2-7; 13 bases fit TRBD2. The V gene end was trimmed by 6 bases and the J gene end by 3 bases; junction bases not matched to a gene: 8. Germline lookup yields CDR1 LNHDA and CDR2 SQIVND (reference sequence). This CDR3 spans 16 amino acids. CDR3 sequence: CASSHPRLAGGYEQYF. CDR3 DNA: TGTGCCAGTAGCCATCCCAGACTAGCGGGGGGCTACGAGCAGTACTTC.

Here the CDR3 DNA reads TGTGCCAGTAGCCCACCCCCCCTGACAGGGGGGCACGAGCAGTACTTC. Its translation is CASSPPPLTGGHEQYF. The J gene is TRBJ2-7, the V gene TRBV19; TRBD1 matches at 9 bases. CDR1 LNHDA and CDR2 SQIVND come from the germline V gene (reference sequence). The CDR3 runs 16 residues. The V gene end was trimmed by 6 bases and the J gene end by 5 bases; junction bases not matched to a gene: 14. Drawing the rest from reference TRBV19 and TRBJ2-7, the complete variable domain is DGGITQSPKYLFRKEGQNVTLSCEQNLNHDAMYWYRQDPGQGLRLIYYSQIVNDFQKGDIAEGYSVSREKKESFPLTVTSAQKNPTAFYLCASSPPPLTGGHEQYFGPGTRLTVT.

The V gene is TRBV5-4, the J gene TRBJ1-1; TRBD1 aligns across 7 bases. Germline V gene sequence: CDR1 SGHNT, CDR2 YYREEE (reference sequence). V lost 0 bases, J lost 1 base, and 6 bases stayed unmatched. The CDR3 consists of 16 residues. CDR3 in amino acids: CASSLAPGQRNTEAFF. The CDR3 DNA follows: TGTGCCAGCAGCTTGGCTCCGGGACAGAGGAACACTGAAGCTTTCTTT.

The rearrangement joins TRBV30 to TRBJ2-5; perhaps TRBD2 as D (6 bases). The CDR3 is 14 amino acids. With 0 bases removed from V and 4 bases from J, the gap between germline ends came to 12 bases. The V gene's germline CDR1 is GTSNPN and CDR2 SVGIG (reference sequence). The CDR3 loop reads CAWSVGGDGETQYF. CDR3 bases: TGTGCCTGGAGTGTTGGAGGGGATGGAGAGACCCAGTACTTC. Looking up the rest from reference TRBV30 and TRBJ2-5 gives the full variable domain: SQTIHQWPATLVQPVGSPLSLECTVEGTSNPNLYWYRQAAGRGLQLLFYSVGIGQISSEVPQNLSASRPQDRQFILSSKKLLLSDSGFYLCAWSVGGDGETQYFGPGTRLLVL.

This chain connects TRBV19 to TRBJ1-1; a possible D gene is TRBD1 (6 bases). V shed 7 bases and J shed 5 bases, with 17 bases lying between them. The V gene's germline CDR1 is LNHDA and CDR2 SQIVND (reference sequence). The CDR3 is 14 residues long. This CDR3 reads CASKEQGRGTEAFF. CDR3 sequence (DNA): TGTGCCAGTAAGGAACAGGGAAGAGGGACTGAAGCTTTCTTT. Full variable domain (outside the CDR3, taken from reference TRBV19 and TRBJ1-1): DGGITQSPKYLFRKEGQNVTLSCEQNLNHDAMYWYRQDPGQGLRLIYYSQIVNDFQKGDIAEGYSVSREKKESFPLTVTSAQKNPTAFYLCASKEQGRGTEAFFGQGTRLTVV.

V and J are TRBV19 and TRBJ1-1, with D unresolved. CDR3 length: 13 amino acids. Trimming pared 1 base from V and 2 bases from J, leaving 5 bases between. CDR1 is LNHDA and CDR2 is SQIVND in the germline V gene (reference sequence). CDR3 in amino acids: CASSIALNTEAFF. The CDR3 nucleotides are TGTGCCAGTAGTATAGCACTAAACACTGAAGCTTTCTTT.

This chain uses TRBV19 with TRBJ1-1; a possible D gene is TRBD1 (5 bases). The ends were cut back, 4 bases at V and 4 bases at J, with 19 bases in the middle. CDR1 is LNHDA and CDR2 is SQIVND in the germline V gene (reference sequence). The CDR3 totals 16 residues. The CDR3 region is CASSSLVGRGVTEAFF. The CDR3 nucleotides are TGTGCCAGTAGTAGCCTAGTGGGACGGGGGGTCACTGAAGCTTTCTTT.

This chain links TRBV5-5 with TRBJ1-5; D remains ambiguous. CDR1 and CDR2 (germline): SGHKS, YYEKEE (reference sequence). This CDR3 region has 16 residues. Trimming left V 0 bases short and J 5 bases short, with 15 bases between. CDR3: CASSLDASGRHQPQHF. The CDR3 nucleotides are TGTGCCAGCAGCTTGGATGCTTCAGGTCGGCATCAGCCCCAGCATTTT. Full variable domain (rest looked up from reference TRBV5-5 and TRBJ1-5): DAGVTQSPTHLIKTRGQQVTLRCSPISGHKSVSWYQQVLGQGPQFIFQYYEKEERGRGNFPDRFSARQFPNYSSELNVNALLLGDSALYLCASSLDASGRHQPQHFGDGTRLSIL.

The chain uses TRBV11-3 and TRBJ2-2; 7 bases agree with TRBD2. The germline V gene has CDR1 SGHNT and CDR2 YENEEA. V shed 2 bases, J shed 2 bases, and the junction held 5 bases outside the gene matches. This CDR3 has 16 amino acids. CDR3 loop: CASSLFGTINTGELFF. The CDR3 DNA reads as TGTGCCAGCAGCTTATTTGGGACTATTAACACCGGGGAGCTGTTTTTT.

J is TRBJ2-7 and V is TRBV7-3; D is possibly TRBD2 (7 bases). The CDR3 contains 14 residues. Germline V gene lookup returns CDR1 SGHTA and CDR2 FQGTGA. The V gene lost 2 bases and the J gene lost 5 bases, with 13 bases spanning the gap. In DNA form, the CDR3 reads TGTGCCAGCAGCTTAGGCGGGGGCGGGGACGAGCAGTACTTC. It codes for CASSLGGGGDEQYF.

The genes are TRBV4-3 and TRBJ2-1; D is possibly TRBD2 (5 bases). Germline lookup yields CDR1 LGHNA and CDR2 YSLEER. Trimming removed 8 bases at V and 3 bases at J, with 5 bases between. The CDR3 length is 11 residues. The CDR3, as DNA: TGCGCCAGCGGGAGCTACAATGAGCAGTTCTTC. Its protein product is CASGSYNEQFF.

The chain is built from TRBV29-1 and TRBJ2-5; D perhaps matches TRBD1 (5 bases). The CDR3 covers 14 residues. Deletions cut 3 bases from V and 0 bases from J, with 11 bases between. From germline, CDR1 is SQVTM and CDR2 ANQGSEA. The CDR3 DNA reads TGCAGCGTTGAGTGGCAGGGTAACCAAGAGACCCAGTACTTC. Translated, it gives CSVEWQGNQETQYF. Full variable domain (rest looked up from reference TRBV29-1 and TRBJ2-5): SAVISQKPSRDICQRGTSLTIQCQVDSQVTMMFWYRQQPGQSLTLIATANQGSEATYESGFVIDKFPISRPNLTFSTLTVSNMSPEDSSIYLCSVEWQGNQETQYFGPGTRLLVL.

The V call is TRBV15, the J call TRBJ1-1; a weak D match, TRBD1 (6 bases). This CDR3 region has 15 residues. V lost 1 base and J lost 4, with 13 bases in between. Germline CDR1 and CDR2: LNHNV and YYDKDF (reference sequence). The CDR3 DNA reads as TGTGCCACCAGCAGAGCCCTCCAGGGGACCACTGAAGCTTTCTTT. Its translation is CATSRALQGTTEAFF.

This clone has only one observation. The CDR3 nucleotides read TGTGCCAGTAGCGCACAACAGACTAGCGTTGGCGAGCAGTTCTTC. Its protein product is CASSAQQTSVGEQFF. The chain links TRBV19 to TRBJ2-1; 8 bases are a match to TRBD2. Per the germline V gene, CDR1 is LNHDA and CDR2 is SQIVND (reference sequence). Unmatched junction bases numbered 14, after V lost 6 bases and J lost 10 bases. CDR3 length: 15 amino acids. Together with reference TRBV19 and TRBJ2-1, the CDR3 gives the full variable domain: DGGITQSPKYLFRKEGQNVTLSCEQNLNHDAMYWYRQDPGQGLRLIYYSQIVNDFQKGDIAEGYSVSREKKESFPLTVTSAQKNPTAFYLCASSAQQTSVGEQFFGPGTRLTVL.

CDR3 nucleotides: TGTGCCAGCAGGAAGGACAGCTACACTGAAGCTTTCTTT. Protein product: CASRKDSYTEAFF. The chain uses TRBV2 and TRBJ1-1; weak D call: TRBD1 (6 bases). V was trimmed by 6 bases and J by 3 bases, leaving 11 bases between them. Per germline, CDR1 SNHLY and CDR2 FYNNEI. This CDR3 has 13 residues.

The CDR3 region has the DNA TGCAGCGCCACCCGCGGGGCAGGGCCTAACTATGGCTACACCTTC. Translation gives CSATRGAGPNYGYTF. The chain is built from TRBV29-1 and TRBJ1-2, with D tentatively TRBD1 (5 bases). CDR1 and CDR2 from the germline V gene are SQVTM and ANQGSEA. Trimming took 7 bases from V and 0 from J, leaving 18 bases between them. The CDR3 runs 15 residues.

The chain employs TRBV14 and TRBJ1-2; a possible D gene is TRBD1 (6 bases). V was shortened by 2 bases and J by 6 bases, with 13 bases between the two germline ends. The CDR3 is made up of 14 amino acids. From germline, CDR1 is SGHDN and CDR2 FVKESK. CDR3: CASSQLGARDGYTF. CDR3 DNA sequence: TGTGCCAGCAGCCAATTGGGGGCGCGGGATGGCTACACCTTC.

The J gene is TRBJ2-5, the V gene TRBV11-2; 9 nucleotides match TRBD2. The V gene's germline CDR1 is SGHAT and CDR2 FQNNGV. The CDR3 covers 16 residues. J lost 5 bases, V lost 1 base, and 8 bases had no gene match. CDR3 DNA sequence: TGTGCCAGCAGCTTAGGTGGTAGCGGGAGTGTGGAGACCCAGTACTTC. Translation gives CASSLGGSGSVETQYF.

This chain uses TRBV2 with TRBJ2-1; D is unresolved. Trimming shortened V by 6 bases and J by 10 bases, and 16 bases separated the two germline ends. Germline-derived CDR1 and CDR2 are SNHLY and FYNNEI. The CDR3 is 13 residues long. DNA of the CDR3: TGTGCCAGCAGGATCCCCTGGAGCGAGGAGCAGTTCTTC. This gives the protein CASRIPWSEEQFF.

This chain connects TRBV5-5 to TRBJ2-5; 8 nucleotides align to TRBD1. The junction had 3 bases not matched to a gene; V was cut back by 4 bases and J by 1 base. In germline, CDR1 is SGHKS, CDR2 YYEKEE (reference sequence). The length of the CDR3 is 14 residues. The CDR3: CASSEDRVQETQYF. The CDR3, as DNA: TGTGCCAGCAGCGAGGACAGGGTCCAAGAGACCCAGTACTTC.

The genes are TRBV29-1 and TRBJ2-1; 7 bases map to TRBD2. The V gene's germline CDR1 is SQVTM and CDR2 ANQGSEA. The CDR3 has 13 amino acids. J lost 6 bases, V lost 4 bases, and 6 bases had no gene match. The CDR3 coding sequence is TGCAGCGTTGGATCGGGACTACTCAATGAGCAGTTCTTC. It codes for CSVGSGLLNEQFF.

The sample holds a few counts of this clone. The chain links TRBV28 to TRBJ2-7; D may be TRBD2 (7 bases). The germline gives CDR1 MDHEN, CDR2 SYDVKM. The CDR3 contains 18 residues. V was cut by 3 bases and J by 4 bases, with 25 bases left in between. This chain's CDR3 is CASSFRGGRRAGLYEQYF. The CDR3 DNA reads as TGTGCCAGCAGTTTTAGGGGGGGGCGGCGAGCGGGACTGTACGAGCAGTACTTC.

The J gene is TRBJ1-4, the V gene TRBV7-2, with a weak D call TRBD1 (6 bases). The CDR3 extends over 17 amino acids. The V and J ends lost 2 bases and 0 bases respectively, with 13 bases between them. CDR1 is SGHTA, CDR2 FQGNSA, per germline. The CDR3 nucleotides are TGTGCCAGCAGCTTAAGGGGGTCAGCTCCAACTAATGAAAAACTGTTTTTT. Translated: CASSLRGSAPTNEKLFF. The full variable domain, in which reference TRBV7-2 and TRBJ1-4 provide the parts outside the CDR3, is GAGVSQSPSNKVTEKGKDVELRCDPISGHTALYWYRQSLGQGLEFLIYFQGNSAPDKSGLPSDRFSAERTGGSVSTLTIQRTQQEDSAVYLCASSLRGSAPTNEKLFFGSGTQLSVL.

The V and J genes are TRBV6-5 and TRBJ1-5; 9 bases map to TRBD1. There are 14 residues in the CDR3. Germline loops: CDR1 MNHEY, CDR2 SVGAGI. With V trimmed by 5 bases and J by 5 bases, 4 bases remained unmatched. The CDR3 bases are TGTGCCAGCAGTACAGGGGGCAATGATCAGCCCCAGCATTTT. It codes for CASSTGGNDQPQHF.

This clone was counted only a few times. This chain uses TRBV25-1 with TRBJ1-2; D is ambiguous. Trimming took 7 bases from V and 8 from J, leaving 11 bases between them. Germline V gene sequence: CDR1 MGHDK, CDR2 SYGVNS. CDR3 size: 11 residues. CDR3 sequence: CASTDFSGYTF. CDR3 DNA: TGTGCCAGCACAGACTTTAGCGGCTACACCTTC.

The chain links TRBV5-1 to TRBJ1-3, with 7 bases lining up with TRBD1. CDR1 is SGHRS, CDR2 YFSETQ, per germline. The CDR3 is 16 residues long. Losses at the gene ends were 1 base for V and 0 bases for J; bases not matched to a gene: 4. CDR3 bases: TGCGCCAGCAGCTTGACCGGGACAGTCTCTGGAAACACCATATATTTT. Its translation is CASSLTGTVSGNTIYF.

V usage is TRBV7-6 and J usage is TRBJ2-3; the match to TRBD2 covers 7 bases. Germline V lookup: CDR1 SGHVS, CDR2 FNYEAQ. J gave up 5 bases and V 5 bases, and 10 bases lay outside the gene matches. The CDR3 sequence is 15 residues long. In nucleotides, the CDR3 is TGTGCCAGCAGCCCAGCCGGGACTACCTTAGATACGCAGTATTTT. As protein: CASSPAGTTLDTQYF.